This T cell receptor beta chain was captured by sequencing in a study of cytomegalovirus exposure and HLA in healthy donors. For the study at large: Among several hundred genotyped donors, approximately 80% fell in the Caucasian-associated ancestry cluster. Findings and limits, study-wide: In vitro work confirmed that three CMV-associated chains recognize CMV antigens.

In the PCR, 60 Vbeta and 13 Jbeta primers were used. Using immunoSEQ multiplex PCR, the repertoire was profiled, and TCRdb retains in-frame clones only, with some absent. The sample has approximately 85,000 clones, about 80% seen once. Per germline, CDR1 KGHSH and CDR2 LQKENI. The CDR3 spans 12 residues. Trimming shortened V by 9 bases and J by 10 bases, and 16 bases separated the two germline ends. With respect to this clone: Its antigen is not identified.

Sequencing was performed on PBMCs. V is TRBV18 and J is TRBJ2-1; TRBD2 is a possible D gene (7 bases). The origin of this receptor is a woman in her 50s in good health and CMV-seropositive. The DNA for the CDR3 is TGTGCCAGTCTTCGGGGGGCTGGGGAGCAGTTCTTC. Encoded protein: CASLRGAGEQFF.